Below are 18 T cell receptor beta chains sequenced from a single sample in a study of low-dose radiotherapy and immunotherapy resistance in tumors. Time point noted: before trial treatment. cDNA synthesis used a TRAV/TRBV-specific primer set for both chains. TCR amplification used roughly 21 PCR cycles, a constant-region primer and a V-primer adapter. In TCRdb, the reads were re-called with MiXCR into one record per CDR3 protein. Of around 80,000 distinct CDR3 sequences in the sample, around 18% were seen once. Sequenced material: PBMCs, taken before treatment. These receptors originate from a male donor with prostate cancer.

The chain employs TRBV6-2 or TRBV6-3 and TRBJ1-1, with D possibly TRBD1 on 5 matching bases. Deletions cut 6 bases from V and 3 bases from J, with 17 bases between. Germline CDR1 and CDR2: MNHEY and SVGEGT. This CDR3 is built from 15 residues. The CDR3 bases are TGTGCCAGCAGCTTCTCCGGGGCTGGGGACACTGAAGCTTTCTTT. Protein: CASSFSGAGDTEAFF.

This clonotype was seen many times. CDR3 in amino acids: CAISESASMNTEAFF. The DNA of the CDR3 is TGTGCCATCAGTGAGTCGGCTTCCATGAACACTGAAGCTTTCTTT. J is TRBJ1-1 and V is TRBV10-3; D is unresolved. Germline CDR1 and CDR2: ENHRY and SYGVKD. There are 15 residues in the CDR3. V lost 0 bases to trimming and J lost 0 bases, with 8 bases between them.

This clonotype was seen at least ten times. The V and J genes are TRBV9 and TRBJ1-1, with D unresolved. The germline V and J ends were trimmed by 0 bases and 4 bases, with 10 bases remaining between them. The CDR3 totals 14 residues. CDR1 is SGDLS, CDR2 YYNGEE, per germline. CDR3 protein: CASSVDHNPTEAFF. CDR3 coding DNA: TGTGCCAGCAGCGTAGACCACAACCCCACTGAAGCTTTCTTT.

In regard to this clonotype: A far more abundant clone sits one base away, making this likely a read error. V and J are TRBV12-5 and TRBJ2-7; 11 bases align to TRBD2. Germline V gene lookup returns CDR1 LGHNT and CDR2 FRNRAP. Trimming removed 8 bases from V and 7 bases from J; junction bases left unmatched: 7. CDR3 length equals 13 residues. The CDR3 protein is CASSLAGGTEQYF. The CDR3 nucleotides are TGTGCTAGTTCGCTAGCGGGGGGCACGGAGCAGTACTTC.

This clonotype was recorded many times. The chain has TRBV7-2 and TRBJ1-4; a weak D match, TRBD1 (5 bases). Looked up from germline, CDR1 is SGHTA and CDR2 is FQGNSA. V was pared by 1 base and J by 3 bases, with 9 bases between. CDR3 length: 15 residues. The chain's CDR3 is CASSLDPGANEKLFF. The CDR3 coding sequence is TGTGCCAGCAGCTTAGATCCGGGGGCTAATGAAAAACTGTTTTTT.

This sequence joins TRBV12-3 or TRBV12-4 and TRBJ2-7, with D maybe TRBD2 (5 bases). This CDR3 contains 13 residues. Trimming removed 6 bases at V and 3 bases at J, with 12 bases between. The CDR3, as DNA: TGTGCCAGCAGCCACCGGGATTACTACGAGCAGTACTTC. Translated, it gives CASSHRDYYEQYF.

This clonotype has at least ten counts. The chain recombines TRBV6-5 with TRBJ1-3; D gene unclear. The CDR3 extends over 14 amino acids. Germline V gene lookup returns CDR1 MNHEY and CDR2 SVGAGI. Trimming stripped 2 bases from V and 0 bases from J, with 5 bases between. The CDR3 sequence: CASSYAGSGNTIYF. The CDR3 coding sequence is TGTGCCAGCAGTTACGCGGGCTCTGGAAACACCATATATTTT.

Points on this clonotype: Given a far larger clone just one base away, this is likely a sequencing read error. The genes are TRBV5-4 and TRBJ2-2; D is undetermined. CDR1 and CDR2 (germline): SGHNT, YYREEE (reference sequence). The CDR3 is 13 residues long. The CDR3, as DNA: TGTGACAGCACCCTCCTGAACACCGGGGAGCTGTTTTTT. Amino acid sequence: CDSTLLNTGELFF.

The V and J genes are TRBV7-2 and TRBJ2-7, with 7 nucleotides matching TRBD1. CDR1 is SGHTA, CDR2 FQGNSA, per germline. CDR3 length: 15 residues. With 5 bases clipped from V and 3 bases from J, the junction kept 10 bases outside the gene matches. DNA for the CDR3: TGTGCCAGCAGCCTTAAGACAGGGTCGGTCTACGAGCAGTACTTC. Translation gives CASSLKTGSVYEQYF.

The sample holds many counts of this clonotype. The chain employs TRBV14 and TRBJ1-6; 7 bases agree with TRBD1. Germline lookup yields CDR1 SGHDN and CDR2 FVKESK. CDR3 length: 15 amino acids. With 2 bases clipped from V and 10 bases from J, the junction kept 8 bases outside the gene matches. The CDR3 DNA is TGTGCCAGCAGCCAAACAGGGGCCGCCAGGTCACCCCTCCACTTT. Translation gives CASSQTGAARSPLHF.

This clonotype was seen ten or more times. The CDR3, as DNA: TGCGCCAGCAGCCTGAAACCAGAGACTGAAGCTTTCTTT. This translates into CASSLKPETEAFF. V gene TRBV4-1 combines with J gene TRBJ1-1; D not resolved. Germline V CDR1 and CDR2: MGHRA, YSYEKL. V dropped 4 bases and J dropped 5 bases, with 11 bases sitting between them. This CDR3 is built from 13 residues.

This clonotype was detected many times. This chain links TRBV5-1 with TRBJ2-5; 8 bases are shared with TRBD1. CDR3 length: 14 amino acids. J was trimmed by 1 base and V by 4 bases; bases with no gene match: 3. Germline V gives CDR1 SGHRS, CDR2 YFSETQ. CDR3 coding DNA: TGCGCCAGCAGCCTCGGGACAGGCCAAGAGACCCAGTACTTC. Translation: CASSLGTGQETQYF. Full variable domain (remainder filled in from reference TRBV5-1 and TRBJ2-5): KAGVTQTPRYLIKTRGQQVTLSCSPISGHRSVSWYQQTPGQGLQFLFEYFSETQRNKGNFPGRFSGRQFSNSRSEMNVSTLELGDSALYLCASSLGTGQETQYFGPGTRLLVL.

The table lists this clonotype with many counts. J is TRBJ1-2 and V is TRBV14; D call uncertain. V gave up 4 bases and J gave up 4 bases, with 13 bases separating them. Germline V gene sequence: CDR1 SGHDN, CDR2 FVKESK. The CDR3 sequence is 14 residues long. CDR3 in amino acids: CASSRLGFGYGYTF. The CDR3 bases are TGTGCCAGCAGCCGGCTAGGGTTTGGCTATGGCTACACCTTC.

This clonotype was recorded many times. The chain carries TRBV7-8 and TRBJ2-1; 10 positions agree with TRBD2. Trimming took 1 base from V and 12 from J; bases not matched to a gene: 6. Germline V lookup: CDR1 SGHVS, CDR2 FQNEAQ. This CDR3 has 14 residues. CDR3 protein: CASSLERGGFGQFF. As DNA, the CDR3 is TGTGCCAGCAGCTTAGAGCGGGGGGGATTTGGGCAGTTCTTC.

This clonotype was detected ten times or more. This chain links TRBV7-9 with TRBJ2-7; D perhaps matches TRBD1 (5 bases). Per germline, CDR1 SEHNR and CDR2 FQNEAQ (reference sequence). The CDR3 is 12 residues long. The V end was cut by 0 bases, the J end by 5 bases, with 5 bases between. CDR3 protein: CASSLAGDEQYF. CDR3 in DNA: TGTGCCAGCAGCTTAGCAGGGGACGAGCAGTACTTC.

In its sample, this clonotype was seen many times. The chain joins TRBV7-9 to TRBJ1-2; D remains unclear. The length of the CDR3 is 13 residues. With 0 bases removed from V and 8 bases from J, the gap between germline ends came to 10 bases. Germline CDR1 reads SEHNR; CDR2 reads FQNEAQ (reference sequence). The CDR3: CASSLAPREGYTF. The CDR3 region has the DNA TGTGCCAGCAGCTTAGCGCCACGGGAAGGCTACACCTTC. The full variable domain, completed using reference TRBV7-9 and TRBJ1-2, is DTGVSQNPRHKITKRGQNVTFRCDPISEHNRLYWYRQTLGQGPEFLTYFQNEAQLEKSRLLSDRFSAERPKGSFSTLEIQRTEQGDSAMYLCASSLAPREGYTFGSGTRLTVV.

This clonotype was picked up many times. This sequence joins TRBV11-2 and TRBJ2-1; D call uncertain. Between the trimmed V and J ends, which lost 1 base and 6 bases, there was a span of 10 bases. Germline-derived CDR1 and CDR2 are SGHAT and FQNNGV. The CDR3 is made up of 14 amino acids. The CDR3 sequence is CASSLAIRSNEQFF. The CDR3, as DNA: TGTGCCAGCAGCTTAGCAATAAGGTCCAATGAGCAGTTCTTC.

This clonotype occurred many times. The chain joins TRBV5-1 to TRBJ2-1; 9 nucleotides line up with TRBD1. Germline-derived CDR1 and CDR2 are SGHRS and YFSETQ. The CDR3 sequence is 14 residues long. V shed 8 bases, J shed 3 bases, and the junction held 6 bases outside the gene matches. In nucleotides, the CDR3 is TGCGCCAGTAGTGGGACAGGGCTCTACAATGAGCAGTTCTTC. This gives the protein CASSGTGLYNEQFF.